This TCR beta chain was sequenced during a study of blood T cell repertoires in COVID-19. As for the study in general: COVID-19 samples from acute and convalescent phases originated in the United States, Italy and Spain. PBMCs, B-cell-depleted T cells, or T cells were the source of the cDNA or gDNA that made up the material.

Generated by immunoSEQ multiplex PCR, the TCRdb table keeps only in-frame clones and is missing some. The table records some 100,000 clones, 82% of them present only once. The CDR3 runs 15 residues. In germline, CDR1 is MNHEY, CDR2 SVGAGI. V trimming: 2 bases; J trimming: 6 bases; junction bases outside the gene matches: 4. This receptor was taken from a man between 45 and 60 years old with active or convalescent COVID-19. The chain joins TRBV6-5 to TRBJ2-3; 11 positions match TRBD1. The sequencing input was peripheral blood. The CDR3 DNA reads TGTGCCAGCAGTTACGACGGACAGGGGGCTGATACGCAGTATTTT. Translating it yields CASSYDGQGADTQYF.